This is a list of T cell receptor beta chains from one sample in a study of blood T cell repertoires in COVID-19. Generated by immunoSEQ multiplex PCR, the TCRdb table keeps only in-frame clones and is missing some. Found here are 150,000 or so clones, 80% to 90% of them singletons; the top ten hold roughly 13%. Sequencing was carried out using peripheral blood. The receptors originated from a man between 18 and 29 years old with COVID-19, enrolled during active disease. Each CDR3 is given with its conserved first and last residue. D genes are given only for firm matches. A row's size may be missing; if present it is once, few, many or a size class.

clone size: .; V gene: TRBV4-3; J gene: TRBJ2-7; D gene: .; CDR3 protein: CASSQDRQGEQYF; CDR3 DNA: TGCGCCAGCAGCCAAGACAGACAAGGAGAGCAGTACTTC
clone size: .; V gene: TRBV6-5; J gene: TRBJ2-5; D gene: TRBD1; CDR3 protein: CASTATGQETQYF; CDR3 DNA: TGTGCCAGCACCGCGACAGGGCAAGAGACCCAGTACTTC
clone size: .; V gene: TRBV4-3; J gene: TRBJ2-2; D gene: .; CDR3 protein: CASSQGVAAGELFF; CDR3 DNA: TGCGCCAGCAGCCAAGGTGTCGCAGCCGGGGAGCTGTTTTTT
clone size: .; V gene: TRBV28; J gene: TRBJ1-2; D gene: .; CDR3 protein: CASRHREVGGYTF; CDR3 DNA: TGTGCCAGCAGGCACAGGGAAGTCGGAGGCTACACCTTC
clone size: few; V gene: TRBV10-3; J gene: TRBJ2-2; D gene: TRBD1; CDR3 protein: CAISEGTGVTGELFF; CDR3 DNA: TGTGCCATCAGTGAAGGCACAGGGGTGACCGGGGAGCTGTTTTTT
clone size: .; V gene: TRBV28; J gene: TRBJ2-3; D gene: TRBD2; CDR3 protein: CASSSPLAGGTGDTQYF; CDR3 DNA: TGTGCCAGCAGTTCCCCACTAGCGGGAGGTACGGGGGATACGCAGTATTTT
clone size: .; V gene: TRBV6-2/TRBV6-3; J gene: TRBJ1-2; D gene: .; CDR3 protein: CASSPPYFRANYGYTF; CDR3 DNA: TGTGCCAGCAGCCCACCCTATTTCAGGGCTAACTATGGCTACACCTTC
clone size: .; V gene: TRBV2; J gene: TRBJ2-1; D gene: .; CDR3 protein: CATTTGWRSYNEQFF; CDR3 DNA: TGTGCCACCACCACGGGGTGGCGCTCCTACAATGAGCAGTTCTTC
clone size: .; V gene: TRBV21-1; J gene: TRBJ2-1; D gene: .; CDR3 protein: CASSKKGDKPGAGEQFF; CDR3 DNA: TGTGCCAGCAGCAAAAAGGGGGACAAGCCCGGGGCAGGTGAGCAGTTCTTC
clone size: .; V gene: TRBV18; J gene: TRBJ2-7; D gene: TRBD2; CDR3 protein: CASSPKLAGGSYEQYF; CDR3 DNA: TGTGCCAGCTCACCAAAACTAGCGGGGGGCTCCTACGAGCAGTACTTC
clone size: .; V gene: TRBV20-1; J gene: TRBJ1-2; D gene: .; CDR3 protein: CSAPRTGFNTF; CDR3 DNA: TGCAGTGCCCCAAGGACGGGATTCAACACCTTC
clone size: .; V gene: TRBV14; J gene: TRBJ2-3; D gene: TRBD1; CDR3 protein: CASSLWAQGASDTQYF; CDR3 DNA: TGTGCCAGCAGCCTATGGGCACAGGGGGCTTCAGATACGCAGTATTTT
clone size: once; V gene: TRBV28; J gene: TRBJ1-6; D gene: .; CDR3 protein: CASRVIGSPLHF; CDR3 DNA: TGTGCCAGCCGGGTCATTGGTTCACCCCTCCACTTT
clone size: .; V gene: TRBV20-1; J gene: TRBJ1-2; D gene: .; CDR3 protein: CSASDWSGDYGYTF; CDR3 DNA: TGCAGTGCTAGTGATTGGTCCGGGGACTATGGCTACACCTTC
clone size: .; V gene: TRBV24-1; J gene: TRBJ2-1; D gene: .; CDR3 protein: CATSDPGGYEQFF; CDR3 DNA: TGTGCCACCAGTGATCCAGGGGGGTATGAGCAGTTCTTC
clone size: .; V gene: TRBV21-1; J gene: TRBJ2-7; D gene: .; CDR3 protein: CASSKVGRREGYEQYF; CDR3 DNA: TGTGCCAGCAGCAAAGTGGGGAGACGGGAGGGGTACGAGCAGTACTTC
clone size: many; V gene: TRBV18; J gene: TRBJ2-3; D gene: .; CDR3 protein: CASSPPNSFSNNRAKDTQYF; CDR3 DNA: TGTGCCAGCTCACCACCGAATTCCTTCAGCAACAACAGGGCCAAGGATACGCAGTATTTT
clone size: .; V gene: TRBV7-9; J gene: TRBJ1-2; D gene: TRBD1; CDR3 protein: CASSGTGDYGYTF; CDR3 DNA: TGTGCCAGCAGCGGGACAGGGGACTATGGCTACACCTTC
clone size: .; V gene: TRBV7-9; J gene: TRBJ2-5; D gene: .; CDR3 protein: CASSLRGQLQETQYF; CDR3 DNA: TGTGCCAGCAGCTTACGCGGGCAACTACAAGAGACCCAGTACTTC
clone size: .; V gene: TRBV4-3; J gene: TRBJ2-7; D gene: TRBD1; CDR3 protein: CASSQDPGQTYEQYF; CDR3 DNA: TGCGCCAGCAGCCAAGATCCGGGACAGACATACGAGCAGTACTTC
clone size: .; V gene: TRBV5-4; J gene: TRBJ1-1; D gene: .; CDR3 protein: CASSFLNMNTEAFF; CDR3 DNA: TGTGCCAGCAGCTTTCTTAATATGAACACTGAAGCTTTCTTT
clone size: .; V gene: TRBV5-6; J gene: TRBJ2-7; D gene: .; CDR3 protein: CASSLELGQGQPYEQYF; CDR3 DNA: TGTGCCAGCAGCTTGGAATTGGGTCAGGGCCAGCCCTACGAGCAGTACTTC
clone size: .; V gene: TRBV15; J gene: TRBJ2-7; D gene: TRBD1; CDR3 protein: CATSRIIPGTGSHEQYF; CDR3 DNA: TGTGCCACCAGCAGAATAATCCCCGGGACAGGGTCCCACGAGCAGTACTTC
clone size: .; V gene: TRBV3-1/TRBV3-2; J gene: TRBJ2-3; D gene: .; CDR3 protein: CASSHLLKLGGPYTDTQYF; CDR3 DNA: TGTGCCAGCAGCCATCTCCTTAAACTAGGGGGTCCTTACACAGATACGCAGTATTTT
clone size: once; V gene: TRBV15; J gene: TRBJ2-3; D gene: .; CDR3 protein: CATSRGDTTQGDTQYF; CDR3 DNA: TGTGCCACCAGCAGAGGGGACACCACCCAGGGAGATACGCAGTATTTT
clone size: .; V gene: TRBV19; J gene: TRBJ1-5; D gene: TRBD1; CDR3 protein: CASSIDAAGTEDQPQHF; CDR3 DNA: TGTGCCAGTAGTATAGACGCGGCCGGGACAGAAGATCAGCCCCAGCATTTT
clone size: .; V gene: TRBV7-9; J gene: TRBJ2-3; D gene: .; CDR3 protein: CASSLGTTSRSTDTQYF; CDR3 DNA: TGTGCCAGCAGCTTGGGCACTACTAGTAGAAGCACAGATACGCAGTATTTT
clone size: .; V gene: TRBV7-2; J gene: TRBJ1-5; D gene: TRBD1; CDR3 protein: CASSPDRVEWNQPQHF; CDR3 DNA: TGTGCCAGCAGCCCAGACAGGGTGGAGTGGAATCAGCCCCAGCATTTT
clone size: .; V gene: TRBV27; J gene: TRBJ2-1; D gene: TRBD2; CDR3 protein: CASSFLADSYNEQFF; CDR3 DNA: TGTGCCAGCAGTTTCCTAGCGGACTCCTACAATGAGCAGTTCTTC
clone size: .; V gene: TRBV9; J gene: TRBJ2-5; D gene: TRBD1; CDR3 protein: CASSVGGQGALRETQYF; CDR3 DNA: TGTGCCAGCAGCGTAGGGGGACAGGGGGCGCTTAGGGAGACCCAGTACTTC
clone size: .; V gene: TRBV24-1; J gene: TRBJ2-7; D gene: TRBD1; CDR3 protein: CATSDSTSTGYSYEQYF; CDR3 DNA: TGTGCCACCAGTGACTCCACCTCGACAGGGTACTCCTACGAGCAGTACTTC
clone size: .; V gene: TRBV11-1; J gene: TRBJ1-1; D gene: .; CDR3 protein: CASSLGTANTEAFF; CDR3 DNA: TGTGCCAGCAGCTTAGGGACAGCGAACACTGAAGCTTTCTTT
clone size: .; V gene: TRBV29-1; J gene: TRBJ2-7; D gene: TRBD2; CDR3 protein: CSAGVAGGEQYF; CDR3 DNA: TGCAGCGCTGGGGTAGCGGGAGGCGAGCAGTACTTC
clone size: .; V gene: TRBV7-8; J gene: TRBJ1-1; D gene: TRBD1; CDR3 protein: CASSKHDRGSNTEAFF; CDR3 DNA: TGTGCCAGCAGCAAACATGACAGGGGGTCGAACACTGAAGCTTTCTTT
clone size: .; V gene: TRBV2; J gene: TRBJ2-7; D gene: TRBD1; CDR3 protein: CASSESQGLLYEQYF; CDR3 DNA: TGTGCCAGCAGTGAGTCACAGGGGTTATTATACGAGCAGTACTTC
clone size: .; V gene: TRBV6-2/TRBV6-3; J gene: TRBJ2-5; D gene: TRBD2; CDR3 protein: CASSYTRRLAGPLRETQYF; CDR3 DNA: TGTGCCAGCAGTTACACCCGGAGACTAGCGGGACCCCTTAGGGAGACCCAGTACTTC
clone size: once; V gene: TRBV5-1; J gene: TRBJ1-6; D gene: TRBD1; CDR3 protein: CASRMTGYRESPLHF; CDR3 DNA: TGCGCCAGCAGAATGACAGGGTATCGAGAGTCACCCCTCCACTTT